This T cell receptor beta chain was recovered during a study of type 1 regulatory T cells. In the study overall: This in vitro CD4 product, T-allo10, is enriched for Tr1 cells and alloantigen-specific.

A single record per CDR3 protein comes from TCRdb applying MiXCR to the reads. This table holds roughly 65,000 distinct CDR3 sequences, around 49% found once. Points on this clonotype: Its target is not known.

General study results and limits: Tr1 cells had a more restricted TCR repertoire than non-Tr1 cells.

Germline V lookup: CDR1 SGHRS, CDR2 YFSETQ. This CDR3 contains 16 residues. V lost 6 bases, J lost 1 base, and 10 bases stayed unmatched. Sequencing input: cultured non-Tr1 T cells, either the whole culture or a sorted T cell fraction (not recorded which). This receptor was taken from a human donor in good health. This chain joins TRBV5-1 and TRBJ2-1; 7 nucleotides line up with TRBD2. The CDR3 coding sequence is TGCGCCAGCACCCTTGGCGGGGGAGAGTCCTACAATGAGCAGTTCTTC. Its translation is CASTLGGGESYNEQFF.